This T cell receptor (beta chain) was observed in a study of cytomegalovirus exposure and HLA in healthy donors. Study outcomes and limitations: Later analysis associated a missense DCLRE1C variant with TCR beta V- and J-gene trimming. There was a cluster of highly shared sequence variants that was likely a sequencing artifact. An analysis that was carried out later associated fewer than 20,000 TCR beta sequences with HLA alleles at 0.05 false discovery rate. Earlier analysis yielded a pattern in which most TCR beta V segments were productive about 90% or about 30% of the time.

The PCR had 60 Vbeta and 13 Jbeta primers. Measured with immunoSEQ multiplex PCR; TCRdb has only the in-frame clones, and not every one. The profile covers some 120,000 clones, with over 60% appearing a single time and 1% taken by the ten largest. With respect to this clone: Antigen unknown.

The receptor was derived from a human donor in good health. Sequencing was carried out using PBMCs.

CDR3 nucleotide sequence: TGTGCCAGCAGCCTCACCAGCGGTCCAGTTTACGAGCAGTACTTC. Protein product: CASSLTSGPVYEQYF. The chain has TRBV7-2 and TRBJ2-7; D is perhaps TRBD2 (5 bases). Between the trimmed V and J ends, which lost 5 bases and 4 bases, there was a span of 18 bases. The germline V gene has CDR1 SGHTA and CDR2 FQGNSA. There are 15 residues in the CDR3.